The 18 T cell receptor beta chains presented below share a single source sample, sequenced in a study of cytomegalovirus exposure and HLA in healthy donors. PCR was performed using 60 Vbeta and 13 Jbeta primers. Libraries were prepared by immunoSEQ multiplex PCR; TCRdb keeps only in-frame clonotypes and omits some of them. Among some 200,000 clones listed, 9.5% to 15% were seen once. Sequencing input: PBMCs. Source of these receptors: a man aged 45-60 years in good health and CMV-seropositive.

This clone was recorded a few times. CDR3 sequence: CASSLRTGRNTEAFF. CDR3 nucleotide sequence: TGTGCCAGCAGCCTCAGGACAGGCCGGAACACTGAAGCTTTCTTT. The chain combines TRBV28 with TRBJ1-1; 7 nucleotides agree with TRBD1. After removal of 6 bases from V and 1 base from J, the junction contained 8 bases not matched to a gene. CDR1 and CDR2 (germline): MDHEN, SYDVKM. The CDR3 runs 15 residues.

This chain connects TRBV11-2 to TRBJ2-7, with 10 bases aligning to TRBD2. Germline CDR1 is SGHAT and CDR2 is FQNNGV. There are 19 residues in the CDR3. V gave up 3 bases and J gave up 2 bases; unmatched junction bases: 16. CDR3 nucleotide sequence: TGTGCCAGCAGCTTTAAGGGTCAGCGGGGGGGCCATTTAACCTACGAGCAGTACTTC. This translates into CASSFKGQRGGHLTYEQYF.

The CDR3 is CASSQVRGGSTDTQYF. In DNA form, the CDR3 reads TGTGCCAGCAGCCAAGTGAGGGGGGGGAGTACAGATACGCAGTATTTT. The chain employs TRBV4-2 and TRBJ2-3; TRBD2 is a possible D gene (7 bases). The CDR3 runs to 16 residues. The ends were cut back, 1 base at V and 3 bases at J, with 14 bases in the middle. CDR1 is LGHNA, CDR2 YNFKEQ, per germline.

This clone has more than one count but fewer than ten. A read error may produce the germline difference seen at one junction end. The chain links TRBV6-6 to TRBJ1-5; 7 positions agree with TRBD1. Looked up from germline, CDR1 is MNHNY and CDR2 is SVGAGI (reference sequence). The CDR3 is 15 amino acids. This chain's CDR3 is CASRPTGSSSQPQHF. CDR3 DNA sequence: TGTGCCAGCAGGCCGACAGGGAGCAGCAGTCAGCCCCAGCATTTT.

The chain employs TRBV5-1 and TRBJ2-2, with D perhaps TRBD1 (6 bases). This CDR3 is 14 amino acids long. Per the germline V gene, CDR1 is SGHRS and CDR2 is YFSETQ. V was cut by 5 bases and J by 1 base, with 9 bases left in between. The CDR3 coding sequence is TGCGCCAGCAGGGAAGGGGGGAACACCGGGGAGCTGTTTTTT. This encodes CASREGGNTGELFF. Full variable domain (remainder filled in from reference TRBV5-1 and TRBJ2-2): KAGVTQTPRYLIKTRGQQVTLSCSPISGHRSVSWYQQTPGQGLQFLFEYFSETQRNKGNFPGRFSGRQFSNSRSEMNVSTLELGDSALYLCASREGGNTGELFFGEGSRLTVL.

In this sample, this clone turned up a few times. This sequence joins TRBV29-1 and TRBJ1-5, with TRBD1 matching 10 bases. The CDR3 spans 12 residues. V gave up 4 bases and J gave up 6 bases; unmatched junction bases: 0. Germline CDR1 SQVTM, CDR2 ANQGSEA. CDR3 amino acids: CSVGTGGQPQHF. In nucleotides, the CDR3 is TGCAGCGTTGGGACAGGGGGTCAGCCCCAGCATTTT.

The chain is built from TRBV6-5 and TRBJ2-5; 8 bases agree with TRBD1. With 8 bases clipped from V and 6 bases from J, the junction kept 5 bases outside the gene matches. The CDR3 loop spans 12 amino acids. Germline assignment: CDR1 MNHEY and CDR2 SVGAGI. CDR3 sequence: CASLDRVKTQYF. CDR3 DNA sequence: TGTGCCAGCTTGGACAGGGTAAAGACCCAGTACTTC.

This clone was observed a few times. This rearrangement joins TRBV7-6 to TRBJ2-6, with 8 bases that match TRBD1. Germline assignment: CDR1 SGHVS and CDR2 FNYEAQ. CDR3 size: 18 residues. Trimming at V came to 5 bases and at J to 2 bases, leaving 11 bases not matched to a gene. CDR3 region: CASSRGQGSPPGANVLTF. In DNA form, the CDR3 reads TGTGCCAGCAGCCGCGGACAGGGAAGTCCGCCTGGGGCCAACGTCCTGACTTTC.

This clone was picked up a small number of times. The genes are TRBV11-3 and TRBJ2-5; TRBD1 aligns across 9 bases. Matching the DNA end better, TRBJ2-7 makes the J call doubtful. Germline CDR1 and CDR2: SGHNT and YENEEA. CDR3 size: 13 residues. CDR3 coding DNA: TGTGCCAGCCATCGGACAGGGGACTACGAGCAGTACTTC. Translated: CASHRTGDYEQYF.

This chain connects TRBV7-9 to TRBJ2-5, with 8 bases fitting TRBD1. Germline CDR1 reads SEHNR; CDR2 reads FQNEAQ (reference sequence). This CDR3 is 15 amino acids long. After removal of 4 bases from V and 2 bases from J, the junction contained 6 bases not matched to a gene. CDR3 residues: CASSSWTGPQETQYF. The CDR3 region has the DNA TGTGCCAGCAGCTCCTGGACAGGGCCGCAAGAGACCCAGTACTTC.

This clone was found a few times. The junction departs from the called germline gene at one end, perhaps through a read error. The chain recombines TRBV4-3 with TRBJ1-5; perhaps TRBD1 as D (6 bases). Per germline, CDR1 LGHNA and CDR2 YSLEER. This CDR3 contains 14 residues. The CDR3 region is CASSQDRGNQPQNF. DNA for the CDR3: TGCGCCAGCAGCCAAGACAGGGGCAATCAGCCCCAGAATTTT.

This clone was seen more than once but under ten times. V and J are TRBV13 and TRBJ2-2, with D possibly TRBD1 on 5 matching bases. CDR1 is PRHDT, CDR2 FYEKMQ, per germline (reference sequence). Trimming stripped 5 bases from V and 5 bases from J, with 18 bases between. The CDR3 sequence is 16 residues long. CDR3 sequence: CASSPGFGAGTGELFF. The DNA of the CDR3 is TGTGCCAGCAGCCCCGGTTTTGGGGCAGGTACCGGGGAGCTGTTTTTT.

This clone was recorded a few times. The V gene is TRBV6-4, the J gene TRBJ2-3; TRBD2 matches 7 bases. Germline V lookup: CDR1 MRHNA, CDR2 SNTAGT. This CDR3 comprises 16 residues. V lost 4 bases and J lost 1; bases outside the gene matches: 8. CDR3 coding DNA: TGTGCCAGCAGTGCCCGGGGGGTGCGTGGCACAGATACGCAGTATTTT. As protein: CASSARGVRGTDTQYF.

The J gene is TRBJ2-7, the V gene TRBV4-3, with unresolved D. Germline CDR1 is LGHNA and CDR2 is YSLEER. V was cut by 0 bases and J by 1 base, with 10 bases left in between. This CDR3 region has 15 residues. The CDR3 bases are TGCGCCAGCAGCCAAGATGGGTGGAGTTCCTACGAGCAGTACTTC. Translation gives CASSQDGWSSYEQYF.

The V gene is TRBV5-1, the J gene TRBJ1-3; TRBD1 agrees at 7 bases. The germline V gene has CDR1 SGHRS and CDR2 YFSETQ. The CDR3 covers 13 residues. The V and J ends lost 4 bases and 4 bases, in that order; junction bases with no gene match: 2. The CDR3 DNA reads as TGCGCCAGCAGCGGGGACAGAGGAAACACCATATATTTT. Its protein is CASSGDRGNTIYF. The full variable domain, its missing parts supplied by reference TRBV5-1 and TRBJ1-3, is KAGVTQTPRYLIKTRGQQVTLSCSPISGHRSVSWYQQTPGQGLQFLFEYFSETQRNKGNFPGRFSGRQFSNSRSEMNVSTLELGDSALYLCASSGDRGNTIYFGEGSWLTVV.

In this sample, this clone turned up a few times. This CDR3 is CASSYLEGSTEAFF. CDR3 nucleotides: TGTGCCAGCAGTTACCTTGAAGGGAGCACTGAAGCTTTCTTT. This chain links TRBV6-6 with TRBJ1-1, with D unresolved. The germline CDR1 and CDR2 sequences are MNHNY and SVGAGI (reference sequence). V lost 2 bases to trimming and J lost 4 bases, with 11 bases between them. This CDR3 has 14 amino acids.

The J gene is TRBJ2-1, the V gene TRBV5-1, with 10 bases lining up with TRBD2. Germline loops: CDR1 SGHRS, CDR2 YFSETQ. The CDR3 runs to 15 residues. V gave up 4 bases and J gave up 3 bases; unmatched junction bases: 4. CDR3 in DNA: TGCGCCAGCAGCGCCGGGACTAGCGTCTACAATGAGCAGTTCTTC. Encoded protein: CASSAGTSVYNEQFF.

The chain carries TRBV18 and TRBJ2-5; TRBD2 matches 9 bases. The CDR3 is 15 residues long. Unmatched junction bases numbered 6, after V lost 3 bases and J lost 4 bases. Germline-derived CDR1 and CDR2 are KGHSH and LQKENI. CDR3 protein: CASSPPSGVRETQYF. The CDR3 nucleotides read TGTGCCAGCTCACCCCCTAGCGGGGTTCGAGAGACCCAGTACTTC.